A single sample is the source of the 31 T cell receptor beta chains below, sequenced in a study of blood T cells in healthy people across ages. A J-beta primer mix and a sample-barcoded 5' primer were used in a second PCR of about 7 to 11 cycles. TCRdb re-called the 5' RACE reads with MiXCR, one entry per CDR3 protein. The repertoire has hundreds of thousands of distinct CDR3 sequences, 40% to 55% of them found once; the top ten carry around 23%. The sequencing input was blood. These receptor sequences come from a man older than 75 in good health.

The chain links TRBV6-2 or TRBV6-3 to TRBJ2-7, with 8 bases aligning to TRBD2. The CDR3 is 16 amino acids. Germline CDR1 MNHEY, CDR2 SVGEGT. The J segment lost 3 bases and the V segment lost 4 bases, leaving 11 bases of the junction unmatched. The CDR3 spells CASSWTSSRTLYEQYF. CDR3 in DNA: TGTGCCAGCAGTTGGACTAGCTCTCGAACCCTCTACGAGCAGTACTTC.

This sequence joins TRBV4-2 and TRBJ2-4; 10 bases match TRBD1. The assigned J gene may be wrong: the sequence end matches TRBJ2-7 better. Germline V gene data show CDR1 as LGHNA and CDR2 as YNFKEQ. The CDR3 runs to 14 residues. CDR3 nucleotide sequence: TGTGCCAGCAGCCCGTCCCGGGACAGGGGCGAGCAGTACTTC. Encoded protein: CASSPSRDRGEQYF.

There are a few counts of this clonotype. The chain couples TRBV12-3 or TRBV12-4 to TRBJ1-2; 7 nucleotides line up with TRBD1. The CDR3 sequence is 14 residues long. The trim removed 5 bases at V and 8 bases at J, leaving 11 bases unmatched. CDR3 in amino acids: CASSPIQGLEGYTF. DNA for the CDR3: TGTGCCAGCAGTCCCATACAGGGGCTGGAAGGCTACACCTTC.

Here the CDR3 reads CSALGGPYNEQFF. The DNA of the CDR3 is TGCAGTGCCCTCGGGGGGCCCTACAATGAGCAGTTCTTC. This chain connects TRBV20-1 to TRBJ2-1, with a possible D match to TRBD2 (7 bases). Germline CDR1 and CDR2: DFQATT and SNEGSKA (reference sequence). Trimming cost V 6 bases and J 2 bases, with 11 bases left between them. This CDR3 region has 13 residues.

V and J are TRBV28 and TRBJ2-1, with a weak D call TRBD1 (6 bases). Trimming shortened V by 3 bases and J by 1 base, and 10 bases separated the two germline ends. Germline V lookup: CDR1 MDHEN, CDR2 SYDVKM. The CDR3 runs 15 residues. The CDR3 spells CASSLWGRSYNEQFF. Written as DNA, the CDR3 is TGTGCCAGCAGTTTGTGGGGGCGATCCTACAATGAGCAGTTCTTC.

The table lists this clonotype with many counts. The chain uses TRBV6-5 and TRBJ2-7; D not resolved. Germline assignment: CDR1 MNHEY and CDR2 SVGAGI. This CDR3 is built from 11 residues. The V end lost 2 bases, the J end lost 5 bases, and 4 bases lay between the germline ends. CDR3 nucleotide sequence: TGTGCCAGCAGTTACCCCCACGAGCAGTACTTC. Its translation: CASSYPHEQYF.

V gene TRBV20-1 combines with J gene TRBJ2-5; tentatively, D is TRBD2 (6 bases). This CDR3 contains 15 residues. CDR1 and CDR2 from the germline V gene are DFQATT and SNEGSKA (reference sequence). V was shortened by 3 bases and J by 11 bases, with 25 bases between the two germline ends. The CDR3 region is CSARRVGGEYNEQYF. The CDR3 DNA is TGCAGTGCTAGGCGTGTGGGCGGGGAATACAATGAGCAGTACTTC.

This clonotype was counted a few times. The J gene is TRBJ2-1, the V gene TRBV13; 14 bases agree with TRBD2. The CDR3 spans 15 residues. Per germline, CDR1 PRHDT and CDR2 FYEKMQ (reference sequence). Trimming at V came to 6 bases and at J to 8 bases, leaving 6 bases not matched to a gene. Here the CDR3 DNA reads TGTGCCAGCAGAACCGGGACTAGCGGGAGAGATGAGCAGTTCTTC. Translated, it gives CASRTGTSGRDEQFF.

The rearrangement joins TRBV20-1 to TRBJ1-5; no clear D. The ends were cut back, 4 bases at V and 0 bases at J, with 7 bases in the middle. The CDR3 consists of 13 residues. Germline V gives CDR1 DFQATT, CDR2 SNEGSKA (reference sequence). CDR3 region: CSAKISSNQPQHF. In DNA form, the CDR3 reads TGCAGTGCTAAGATATCTAGCAATCAGCCCCAGCATTTT.

Details on this clonotype: Relative to the germline gene, one junction end is altered; a read error may explain this. The chain has TRBV4-3 and TRBJ2-1; the D gene could be TRBD1 or TRBD2 (7 bases each). The CDR3 runs to 16 residues. Germline assignment: CDR1 LGHNA and CDR2 YSLEER. CDR3 amino acids: CAGSQDRHRGGGEQFF. Here the CDR3 DNA reads TGCGCCGGCAGCCAAGATCGGCACAGGGGAGGGGGTGAGCAGTTCTTC.

The count of this clonotype is one. A read error is possible here, since a much larger clone lies one base away. V gene TRBV25-1 combines with J gene TRBJ2-3; a weak D match, TRBD2 (6 bases). From germline, CDR1 is MGHDK and CDR2 SYGVNS. V was shortened by 6 bases and J by 0 bases, with 10 bases between the two germline ends. This CDR3 has 14 amino acids. The CDR3 coding sequence is TGTGCCAGCAGAGCAGGGACTAGCACAGATACGCAGTATTTT. This sequence encodes CASRAGTSTDTQYF.

The chain combines TRBV7-2 with TRBJ2-1; D is unresolved. Germline CDR1 reads SGHTA; CDR2 reads FQGNSA. The CDR3 runs 15 residues. Trimming removed 2 bases from V and 0 bases from J, with 8 bases in between. CDR3 nucleotide sequence: TGTGCCAGCAGCTTACGCACAGCCTCCTACAATGAGCAGTTCTTC. This translates into CASSLRTASYNEQFF.

The rearrangement links TRBV5-8 to TRBJ2-7; 9 bases are shared with TRBD2. V was pared by 0 bases and J by 12 bases, with 4 bases of the junction left unmatched. The CDR3 loop spans 12 amino acids. The germline CDR1 and CDR2 sequences are SGHTS and YDEGEE. Written as DNA, the CDR3 is TGTGCCAGCAGCTTGGTCCGGGGACTAGCGTACTTC. This encodes CASSLVRGLAYF.

This clonotype came up a few times. The rearrangement links TRBV6-6 to TRBJ2-3; the D is unclear. Germline V lookup: CDR1 MNHNY, CDR2 SVGAGI (reference sequence). This CDR3 has 14 residues. Between the trimmed V and J ends, which lost 0 bases and 4 bases, there was a span of 8 bases. This CDR3 reads CASSYSGSSDTQYF. The CDR3 DNA sequence: TGTGCCAGCAGTTACTCAGGGTCCTCAGATACGCAGTATTTT.

The chain has TRBV4-1 and TRBJ2-7, with D perhaps matching TRBD2 (6 bases). This CDR3 spans 13 amino acids. Trimming took 0 bases from V and 4 from J, leaving 7 bases between them. Germline CDR1 reads MGHRA; CDR2 reads YSYEKL. The CDR3 DNA reads as TGCGCCAGCAGCCAAGAGGAGGGGTACGAGCAGTACTTC. Its translation is CASSQEEGYEQYF.

This clonotype has just a few counts. The J gene is TRBJ2-7, the V gene TRBV5-4; possibly TRBD1 for D (5 bases). V lost 4 bases and J 3 bases, leaving 11 bases between the germline ends. CDR1 and CDR2 from the germline V gene are SGHNT and YYREEE (reference sequence). The CDR3 has 13 amino acids. The CDR3 DNA is TGTGCCAGCAGCAGCGTAGGGGTCTACGAGCAGTACTTC. Residues: CASSSVGVYEQYF.

The V call is TRBV7-3, the J call TRBJ2-7; D is possibly TRBD2 (5 bases). CDR1 and CDR2 (germline): SGHTA, FQGTGA. V was clipped by 5 bases and J by 2 bases, with 13 bases between them. The CDR3 runs to 14 residues. CDR3 protein: CASSPGPRAYEQYF. The CDR3 bases are TGTGCCAGCAGCCCTGGTCCGCGGGCCTACGAGCAGTACTTC.

J is TRBJ2-5 and V is TRBV5-1; a possible D gene is TRBD2 (6 bases). Germline V CDR1 and CDR2: SGHRS, YFSETQ. This CDR3 region has 14 residues. Trimming left V 5 bases short and J 2 bases short, with 13 bases between. In nucleotides, the CDR3 is TGCGCCAGCAGGGAGCGGGCCTCTCAAGAGACCCAGTACTTC. This gives the protein CASRERASQETQYF.

This clonotype was counted a few times. CDR3 in amino acids: CASSAGTSHEQYF. The DNA for the CDR3 is TGTGCCAGCAGCGCTGGGACTAGCCACGAGCAGTACTTC. The V call is TRBV7-9, the J call TRBJ2-7; 9 nucleotides match TRBD2. The germline V gene has CDR1 SEHNR and CDR2 FQNEAQ (reference sequence). CDR3 size: 13 residues. The ends lost 5 bases at V and 5 bases at J; junction bases unmatched: 4. Combining the CDR3 with reference TRBV7-9 and TRBJ2-7 gives the whole variable domain DTGVSQNPRHKITKRGQNVTFRCDPISEHNRLYWYRQTLGQGPEFLTYFQNEAQLEKSRLLSDRFSAERPKGSFSTLEIQRTEQGDSAMYLCASSAGTSHEQYFGPGTRLTVT.

This clonotype was seen many times. The CDR3, as DNA: TGTGCCAGCACGACCCAAGAAGCGGCAGGGACAAGACAGCCCCAGCATTTT. Residues: CASTTQEAAGTRQPQHF. The gene calls are TRBV6-6 and TRBJ1-5; the D gene is possibly TRBD1 (6 bases). CDR3 length: 17 residues. Trimming cost V 7 bases and J 7 bases, with 26 bases left between them. The germline V gene encodes CDR1 MNHNY and CDR2 SVGAGI (reference sequence).

This chain uses TRBV3-1 with TRBJ2-5; D possibly corresponds to TRBD2 (5 bases). Trimming took off 0 bases at V and 1 base at J, with 9 bases between the two ends. The CDR3 spans 15 residues. Germline V lookup: CDR1 LGHDT, CDR2 YNNKEL (reference sequence). CDR3 DNA: TGTGCCAGCAGCCAAGACAGCGGTCCCCAAGAGACCCAGTACTTC. Amino acid sequence: CASSQDSGPQETQYF.

The chain carries TRBV6-6 and TRBJ1-1; TRBD1 aligns across 9 bases. V dropped 5 bases and J dropped 3; count of bases not matched to a gene: 10. Germline values: CDR1 MNHNY, CDR2 SVGAGI (reference sequence). CDR3 length equals 16 residues. As DNA, the CDR3 is TGTGCCAGCAGTCTCGGGACAGGGAGACGGGACACTGAAGCTTTCTTT. Its protein is CASSLGTGRRDTEAFF.

This clonotype was detected only a few times. The chain is built from TRBV3-1 and TRBJ1-2; 8 positions agree with TRBD1. Germline assignment: CDR1 LGHDT and CDR2 YNNKEL (reference sequence). The CDR3 covers 16 residues. V trimming: 3 bases; J trimming: 2 bases; junction bases outside the gene matches: 8. Here the CDR3 reads CASSHNLQGGNYGYTF. DNA for the CDR3: TGTGCCAGCAGCCACAACCTACAGGGGGGGAACTATGGCTACACCTTC.

The chain combines TRBV10-3 with TRBJ2-4; D remains ambiguous. The better agreement between TRBJ2-7 and the DNA end casts doubt on the J call. The length of the CDR3 is 16 residues. CDR1 ENHRY and CDR2 SYGVKD come from the germline V gene. The CDR3 protein is CAISDMSGGRSYEQYF. In nucleotides, the CDR3 is TGTGCCATCAGTGATATGAGTGGCGGTCGCTCCTACGAGCAGTACTTC.

This clonotype was seen once. The chain has TRBV20-1 and TRBJ1-2, with D tentatively TRBD1 (5 bases). V gave up 5 bases and J gave up 6 bases, with 19 bases separating them. The CDR3 is made up of 14 amino acids. Germline lookup yields CDR1 DFQATT and CDR2 SNEGSKA (reference sequence). The chain's CDR3 is CSAWSLAGMDGYTF. The CDR3 bases are TGCAGTGCTTGGTCCTTGGCAGGGATGGATGGCTACACCTTC.

V usage is TRBV3-1 and J usage is TRBJ2-1; D unresolved. CDR1 and CDR2 (germline): LGHDT, YNNKEL (reference sequence). The CDR3 loop spans 13 amino acids. The germline V and J ends were trimmed by 3 bases and 6 bases, with 9 bases remaining between them. The CDR3 sequence is CASSQGRLNEQFF. The CDR3 nucleotides read TGTGCCAGCAGCCAGGGCAGGCTCAATGAGCAGTTCTTC.

This clonotype was picked up a small number of times. V gene TRBV6-5 combines with J gene TRBJ2-4; the D gene is possibly TRBD2 (6 bases). Trimming removed 5 bases at V and 1 base at J, with 12 bases between. CDR3 length: 15 amino acids. Germline values: CDR1 MNHEY, CDR2 SVGAGI. In DNA form, the CDR3 reads TGTGCCAGCAGTGGCTCGGCGGGGGCCAAAAACATTCAGTACTTC. Encoded protein: CASSGSAGAKNIQYF.

The V call is TRBV9, the J call TRBJ1-3; D gene uncertain. Per the germline V gene, CDR1 is SGDLS and CDR2 is YYNGEE. The V end was cut by 0 bases, the J end by 1 base, with 14 bases between. The CDR3 spans 17 residues. CDR3 region: CASSVDPGPRSGNTIYF. For the CDR3, the DNA is TGTGCCAGCAGCGTAGATCCAGGCCCTAGATCTGGAAACACCATATATTTT.

The chain employs TRBV29-1 and TRBJ2-7; 11 bases agree with TRBD2. Trimming removed 1 base from V and 2 bases from J; junction bases left unmatched: 1. CDR1 is SQVTM and CDR2 is ANQGSEA in the germline V gene. The length of the CDR3 is 14 residues. In nucleotides, the CDR3 is TGCAGCGTTGAAGTACTAGCGGGAGCCTACGAGCAGTACTTC. Its protein is CSVEVLAGAYEQYF.

This chain uses TRBV4-3 with TRBJ2-3, with a weak D call TRBD2 (5 bases). CDR1 LGHNA and CDR2 YSLEER come from the germline V gene. The V and J ends lost 0 bases and 0 bases respectively, with 13 bases between them. This CDR3 region has 17 residues. CDR3 nucleotides: TGCGCCAGCAGCCAAGAATCGGAGGTTACTAGCACAGATACGCAGTATTTT. This gives the protein CASSQESEVTSTDTQYF.

This chain connects TRBV6-2 or TRBV6-3 to TRBJ2-4; 12 nucleotides align to TRBD1. Losses at the gene ends were 6 bases for V and 7 bases for J; bases not matched to a gene: 7. The CDR3 runs 15 residues. Germline-derived CDR1 and CDR2 are MNHEY and SVGEGT. The chain's CDR3 is CASSSRGQGANIQYF. The CDR3 DNA sequence: TGTGCCAGCAGCTCGAGGGGACAGGGGGCGAACATTCAGTACTTC.